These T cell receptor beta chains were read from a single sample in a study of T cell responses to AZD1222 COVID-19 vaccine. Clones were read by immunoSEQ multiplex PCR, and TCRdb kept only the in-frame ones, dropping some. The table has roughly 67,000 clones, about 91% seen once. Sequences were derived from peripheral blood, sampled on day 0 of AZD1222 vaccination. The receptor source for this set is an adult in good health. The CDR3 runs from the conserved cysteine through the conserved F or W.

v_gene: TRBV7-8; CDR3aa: CASSVDGTYEQYF
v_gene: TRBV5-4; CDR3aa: CASSLPGPNSPLHF
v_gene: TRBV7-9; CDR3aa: CASSDMTSGLFNEQFF
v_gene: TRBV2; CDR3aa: CASKGGPFYGYTF
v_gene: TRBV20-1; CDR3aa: CSAGPNGAFF
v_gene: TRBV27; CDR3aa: CASSFIRTGANTGELFF
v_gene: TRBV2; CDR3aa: CASTLQRGSDGYTF
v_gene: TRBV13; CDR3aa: CASSLVLGEEQYF
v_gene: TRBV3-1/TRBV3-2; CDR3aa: CASSQGVTQHF
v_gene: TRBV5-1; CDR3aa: CASSRDRGNEQYF
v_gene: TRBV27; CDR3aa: CASSPSRARYSGNTIYF
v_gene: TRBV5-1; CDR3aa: CASSLRGTSPDTQYF
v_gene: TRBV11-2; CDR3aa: CASSSIAAGGPFF
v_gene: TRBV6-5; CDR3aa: CASSYKGISGNTIYF